This TCR beta chain was identified in a study of blood T cell repertoires in COVID-19. With 4 bases clipped from V and 8 bases from J, the junction kept 12 bases outside the gene matches. This CDR3 is built from 16 residues. Germline CDR1 reads KGHSH; CDR2 reads LQKENI. Here immunoSEQ multiplex PCR was the method, and the copy in TCRdb shows in-frame clones only, minus some. The sample lists under 450,000 clones; approximately 90% were seen once. The genes are TRBV18 and TRBJ1-4, with 8 bases aligning to TRBD1. The clonotype comes from a woman aged 35 to 49 who had been exposed to COVID-19. The sequenced sample consisted of PBMCs or T cells enriched from blood (not recorded which). As DNA, the CDR3 is TGTGCCAGCTCACGTTCCCCAGGGGGCTCTCGGGAAAAACTGTTTTTT. It translates to CASSRSPGGSREKLFF.